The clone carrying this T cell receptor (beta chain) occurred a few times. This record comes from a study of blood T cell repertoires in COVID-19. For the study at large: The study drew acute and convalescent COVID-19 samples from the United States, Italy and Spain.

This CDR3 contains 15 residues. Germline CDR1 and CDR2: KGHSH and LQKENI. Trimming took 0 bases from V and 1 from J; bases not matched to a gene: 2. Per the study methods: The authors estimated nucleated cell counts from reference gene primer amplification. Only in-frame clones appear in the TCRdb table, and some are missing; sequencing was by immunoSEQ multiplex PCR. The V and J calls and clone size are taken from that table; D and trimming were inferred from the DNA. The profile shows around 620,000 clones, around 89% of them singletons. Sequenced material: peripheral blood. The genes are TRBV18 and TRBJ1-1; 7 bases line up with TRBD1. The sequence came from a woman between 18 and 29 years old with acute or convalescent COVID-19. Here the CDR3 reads CASSPPRQGNTEAFF. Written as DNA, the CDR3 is TGTGCCAGCTCACCACCCCGACAGGGGAACACTGAAGCTTTCTTT.